A single sample is the source of the 21 T cell receptor beta chains below, sequenced in a study of shared clonotypes between healthy human individuals. Here immunoSEQ multiplex PCR was the method, and the copy in TCRdb shows in-frame clones only, minus some. The sample contains 2 million to 3 million clones, 90% to 95% of which appear only once. Material for sequencing was naive CD4+ T cells sorted from blood. As for subset: CD45RA+ positively selected. These receptors were obtained from a man aged 18-30 years in good health.

The chain employs TRBV6-5 and TRBJ2-7, with 8 nucleotides matching TRBD1. J gave up 2 bases and V 6 bases, and 9 bases lay outside the gene matches. Per germline, CDR1 MNHEY and CDR2 SVGAGI. The CDR3 extends over 15 amino acids. Here the CDR3 DNA reads TGTGCCAGCAGCTCTTGGACAGGGAAAACCTACGAGCAGTACTTC. Translated: CASSSWTGKTYEQYF.

The chain couples TRBV6-6 to TRBJ2-7, with D possibly being TRBD2 (6 bases). Germline assignment: CDR1 MNHNY and CDR2 SVGAGI (reference sequence). Trimming left V 6 bases short and J 2 bases short, with 11 bases between. The CDR3 runs to 13 residues. This chain's CDR3 is CASSYRGTYEQYF. The CDR3 DNA is TGTGCCAGCAGCTATCGGGGGACCTACGAGCAGTACTTC.

The CDR3 bases are TGTGCCAGCAGCCGAGGGGGGATTAGCAATCAGCCCCAGCATTTT. Protein sequence: CASSRGGISNQPQHF. The chain carries TRBV6-6 and TRBJ1-5; TRBD1 is a possible D gene (6 bases). Germline-derived CDR1 and CDR2 are MNHNY and SVGAGI (reference sequence). This CDR3 spans 15 amino acids. V was pared by 6 bases and J by 0 bases, with 12 bases between.

Notes on this clone: Distinct nucleotide sequences in the sample also encode this CDR3. The chain links TRBV9 to TRBJ2-7; D call uncertain. The CDR3 covers 14 residues. V shed 0 bases and J shed 2 bases, with 9 bases lying between them. The germline CDR1 and CDR2 sequences are SGDLS and YYNGEE. This CDR3 is CASSVGAEAYEQYF. The DNA for the CDR3 is TGTGCCAGCAGCGTAGGGGCGGAAGCCTACGAGCAGTACTTC. Based on the CDR3 plus reference TRBV9 and TRBJ2-7, the full variable domain is DSGVTQTPKHLITATGQRVTLRCSPRSGDLSVYWYQQSLDQGLQFLIQYYNGEERAKGNILERFSAQQFPDLHSELNLSSLELGDSALYFCASSVGAEAYEQYFGPGTRLTVT.

Remarks on this clone: This same CDR3 is encoded by further DNA sequences in the sample. The chain carries TRBV9 and TRBJ1-1; D gene unclear. Germline values: CDR1 SGDLS, CDR2 YYNGEE. Trimming removed 0 bases at V and 0 bases at J, with 9 bases between. The CDR3 length is 15 residues. Written as DNA, the CDR3 is TGTGCCAGCAGCGTAGGGCGGGGTTTGAACACTGAAGCTTTCTTT. Residues: CASSVGRGLNTEAFF. Supplemented by reference TRBV9 and TRBJ1-1, the full variable domain reads DSGVTQTPKHLITATGQRVTLRCSPRSGDLSVYWYQQSLDQGLQFLIQYYNGEERAKGNILERFSAQQFPDLHSELNLSSLELGDSALYFCASSVGRGLNTEAFFGQGTRLTVV.

The V gene is TRBV12-5, the J gene TRBJ2-1, with 10 bases that match TRBD2. The CDR3 is 17 amino acids. V was pared by 5 bases and J by 6 bases, with 13 bases of the junction left unmatched. Germline assignment: CDR1 LGHNT and CDR2 FRNRAP. Here the CDR3 DNA reads TGTGCTAGTGGTCGGGAGAGGGGGACTAGCGTGGCCAATGAGCAGTTCTTC. It encodes CASGRERGTSVANEQFF.

On this clone: Other DNA sequences in the sample encode the same CDR3. The chain carries TRBV11-2 and TRBJ2-7; no reliable D call. This CDR3 region has 12 residues. Germline V CDR1 and CDR2: SGHAT, FQNNGV. Trimming removed 1 base at V and 4 bases at J, with 5 bases between. In nucleotides, the CDR3 is TGTGCCAGCAGCTTAGTCCTTTACGAGCAGTACTTC. This sequence encodes CASSLVLYEQYF.

The CDR3 protein is CASTGQSNQPQHF. CDR3 DNA: TGTGCCAGTACCGGACAGAGCAATCAGCCCCAGCATTTT. The chain joins TRBV19 to TRBJ1-5; D possibly corresponds to TRBD1 (6 bases). The CDR3 has 13 amino acids. V shed 7 bases and J shed 1 base, with 8 bases lying between them. Germline assignment: CDR1 LNHDA and CDR2 SQIVND (reference sequence).

V gene TRBV5-1 combines with J gene TRBJ2-6; the D gene is possibly TRBD2 (6 bases). Germline CDR1 SGHRS, CDR2 YFSETQ. V was cut by 2 bases and J by 0 bases, with 12 bases left in between. This CDR3 contains 17 residues. The CDR3 protein is CASSLIAVLSGANVLTF. The CDR3 DNA reads as TGCGCCAGCAGCTTAATAGCGGTCCTCTCTGGGGCCAACGTCCTGACTTTC. Filled out from reference TRBV5-1 and TRBJ2-6, the complete variable domain reads KAGVTQTPRYLIKTRGQQVTLSCSPISGHRSVSWYQQTPGQGLQFLFEYFSETQRNKGNFPGRFSGRQFSNSRSEMNVSTLELGDSALYLCASSLIAVLSGANVLTFGAGSRLTVL.

This clone was detected once. The chain carries TRBV9 and TRBJ2-5; possible D gene TRBD1, 5 bases. The V and J ends lost 2 bases and 1 base respectively, with 15 bases between them. CDR3 length: 16 amino acids. The V gene's germline CDR1 is SGDLS and CDR2 YYNGEE. The CDR3 is CASSVGPRAAQETQYF. The CDR3 coding sequence is TGTGCCAGCAGCGTGGGCCCCAGGGCGGCCCAAGAGACCCAGTACTTC.

As for this clone: Other DNA sequences within the sample encode an identical CDR3. V is TRBV5-4 and J is TRBJ2-5; the D is unclear. V was shortened by 8 bases and J by 4 bases, with 9 bases between the two germline ends. Germline CDR1 reads SGHNT; CDR2 reads YYREEE (reference sequence). The length of the CDR3 is 11 residues. The CDR3 region has the DNA TGTGCCAGTTCTCGAGGAGAGACCCAGTACTTC. This sequence encodes CASSRGETQYF.

The chain has TRBV6-1 and TRBJ2-1; D uncertain. This CDR3 is 13 amino acids long. Between the trimmed V and J ends, which lost 2 bases and 5 bases, there was a span of 7 bases. Germline V lookup: CDR1 MNHNS, CDR2 SASEGT. The chain's CDR3 is CASSERLHNEQFF. The CDR3 nucleotides read TGTGCCAGCAGTGAAAGACTTCACAATGAGCAGTTCTTC.

The V gene is TRBV28, the J gene TRBJ1-2; TRBD1 aligns across 9 bases. Looked up from germline, CDR1 is MDHEN and CDR2 is SYDVKM. The length of the CDR3 is 15 residues. V lost 6 bases and J lost 5; bases outside the gene matches: 10. CDR3 bases: TGTGCCAGCAGCGAAAACAGGGGGCAAAGGTATGGCTACACCTTC. Its protein product is CASSENRGQRYGYTF.

In its sample, this clone was seen a few times. The rearrangement links TRBV14 to TRBJ2-7, with D unclear. From germline, CDR1 is SGHDN and CDR2 FVKESK. The CDR3 contains 14 residues. The V end lost 9 bases, the J end lost 7 bases, and 22 bases lay between the germline ends. This CDR3 reads CASHVSGSSGEQYF. CDR3 DNA sequence: TGTGCCAGTCATGTTTCCGGGTCTTCAGGAGAGCAGTACTTC.

The sample holds a few counts of this clone. Other DNA variants within this sample encode the same CDR3. The chain links TRBV28 to TRBJ1-5; D is unresolved. The CDR3 is 15 residues long. Germline values: CDR1 MDHEN, CDR2 SYDVKM. V lost 3 bases and J lost 4, with 13 bases in between. CDR3 DNA: TGTGCCAGCAGTTTTACGGGCGGTAGTAATCAGCCCCAGCATTTT. Its protein product is CASSFTGGSNQPQHF.

This clone showed up just a few times. Other nucleotide sequences in the sample specify the same CDR3. J is TRBJ1-6 and V is TRBV4-1, with a tentative D call TRBD1 (6 bases). Germline-derived CDR1 and CDR2 are MGHRA and YSYEKL. Trimming stripped 3 bases from V and 4 bases from J, with 7 bases between. The CDR3 has 14 residues. In nucleotides, the CDR3 is TGCGCCAGCAGCCAGGGGGCTTATAATTCACCCCTCCACTTT. Its protein is CASSQGAYNSPLHF.

The chain recombines TRBV2 with TRBJ1-1; D remains unclear. The CDR3 extends over 13 amino acids. Germline assignment: CDR1 SNHLY and CDR2 FYNNEI. V lost 5 bases, J lost 0 bases, and 7 bases lay in between. CDR3 nucleotide sequence: TGTGCCAGCAGTTACGCAATGAACACTGAAGCTTTCTTT. Translating gives CASSYAMNTEAFF.

The genes are TRBV5-1 and TRBJ2-1, with 7 bases lining up with TRBD2. The CDR3 loop spans 14 amino acids. CDR1 SGHRS and CDR2 YFSETQ come from the germline V gene. V was clipped by 2 bases and J by 5 bases; unmatched bases: 4. The CDR3 region is CASSFSGDNNEQFF. The CDR3 nucleotides read TGCGCCAGCAGCTTCAGCGGGGATAACAATGAGCAGTTCTTC.

The V and J genes are TRBV7-3 and TRBJ2-2; 8 nucleotides line up with TRBD2. This CDR3 is 16 amino acids long. The V gene end was trimmed by 1 base and the J gene end by 4 bases; junction bases not matched to a gene: 5. CDR1 is SGHTA and CDR2 is FQGTGA in the germline V gene. The CDR3 sequence is CASSLMAGLVTGELFF. The CDR3 DNA reads as TGTGCCAGCAGCTTAATGGCGGGACTAGTCACCGGGGAGCTGTTTTTT.

The V and J genes are TRBV6-5 and TRBJ2-1, with a weak D call TRBD2 (5 bases). Looked up from germline, CDR1 is MNHEY and CDR2 is SVGAGI. The CDR3 runs 12 residues. Trimming removed 6 bases at V and 10 bases at J, with 13 bases between. Here the CDR3 DNA reads TGTGCCAGCAGCTCGGGGTTCTTGGAGCAGTTCTTC. Translated, it gives CASSSGFLEQFF.

This chain connects TRBV6-6 to TRBJ1-2; no firm D call. V lost 4 bases to trimming and J lost 8 bases, with 14 bases between them. CDR1 is MNHNY, CDR2 SVGAGI, per germline (reference sequence). This CDR3 is built from 13 residues. CDR3 DNA: TGTGCCAGCAGTTCCGGCCTCTTGGGGGGCTACACCTTC. It is translated as CASSSGLLGGYTF.